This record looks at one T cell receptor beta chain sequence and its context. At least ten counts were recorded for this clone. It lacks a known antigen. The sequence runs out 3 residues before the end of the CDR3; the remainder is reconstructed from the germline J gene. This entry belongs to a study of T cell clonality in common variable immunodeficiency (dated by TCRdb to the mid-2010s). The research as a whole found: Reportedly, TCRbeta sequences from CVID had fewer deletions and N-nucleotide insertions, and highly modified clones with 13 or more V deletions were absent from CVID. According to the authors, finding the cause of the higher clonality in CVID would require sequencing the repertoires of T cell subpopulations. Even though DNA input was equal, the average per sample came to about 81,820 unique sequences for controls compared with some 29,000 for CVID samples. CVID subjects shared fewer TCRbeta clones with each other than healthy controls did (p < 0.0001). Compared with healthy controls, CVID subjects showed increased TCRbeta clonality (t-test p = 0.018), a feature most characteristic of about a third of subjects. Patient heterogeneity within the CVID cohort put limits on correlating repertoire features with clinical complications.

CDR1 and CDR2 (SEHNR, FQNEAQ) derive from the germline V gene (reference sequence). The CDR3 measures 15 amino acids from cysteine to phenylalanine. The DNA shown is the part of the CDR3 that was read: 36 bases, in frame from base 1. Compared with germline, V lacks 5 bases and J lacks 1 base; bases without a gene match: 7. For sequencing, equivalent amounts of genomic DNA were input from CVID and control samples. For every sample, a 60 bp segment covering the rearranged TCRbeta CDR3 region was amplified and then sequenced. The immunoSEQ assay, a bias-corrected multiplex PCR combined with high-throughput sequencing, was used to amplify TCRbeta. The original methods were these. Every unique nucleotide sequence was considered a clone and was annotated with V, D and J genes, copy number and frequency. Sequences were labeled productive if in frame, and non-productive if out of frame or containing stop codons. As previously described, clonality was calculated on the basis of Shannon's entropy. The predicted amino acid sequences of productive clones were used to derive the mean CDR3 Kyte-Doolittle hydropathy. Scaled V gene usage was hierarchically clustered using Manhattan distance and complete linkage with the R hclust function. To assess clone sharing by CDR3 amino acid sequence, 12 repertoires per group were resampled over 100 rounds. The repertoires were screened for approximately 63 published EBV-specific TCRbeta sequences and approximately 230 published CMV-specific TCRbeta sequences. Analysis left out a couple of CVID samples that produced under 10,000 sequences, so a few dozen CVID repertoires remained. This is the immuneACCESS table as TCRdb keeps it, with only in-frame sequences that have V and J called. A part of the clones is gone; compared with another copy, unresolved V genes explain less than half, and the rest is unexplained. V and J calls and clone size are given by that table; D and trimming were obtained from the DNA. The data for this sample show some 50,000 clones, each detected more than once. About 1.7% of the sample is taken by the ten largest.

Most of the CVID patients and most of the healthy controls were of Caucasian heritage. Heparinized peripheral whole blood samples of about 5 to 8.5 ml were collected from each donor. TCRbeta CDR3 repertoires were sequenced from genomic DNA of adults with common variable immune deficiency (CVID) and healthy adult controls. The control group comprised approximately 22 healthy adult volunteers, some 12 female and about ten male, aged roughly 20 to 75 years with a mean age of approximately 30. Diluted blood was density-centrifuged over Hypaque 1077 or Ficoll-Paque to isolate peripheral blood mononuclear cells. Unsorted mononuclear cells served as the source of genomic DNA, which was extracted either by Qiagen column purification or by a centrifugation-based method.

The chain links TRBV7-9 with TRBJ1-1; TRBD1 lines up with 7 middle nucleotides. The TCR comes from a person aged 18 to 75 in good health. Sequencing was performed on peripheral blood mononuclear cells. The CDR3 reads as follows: CASSPEGAGNTEAFF. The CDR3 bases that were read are TGTGCCAGCAGCCCGGAGGGGGCGGGGAACACTGAA.